Listed below are T cell receptor beta chains from one sample, sequenced in a study of regulatory dendritic cells for organ transplantation. Sequenced by immunoSEQ multiplex PCR; TCRdb stores in-frame clones only, minus some. The sample consists of about 38,000 clones, 80% to 95% of them appearing once. The sequencing sample was made of naive CD8+ T cells from blood. Every receptor here comes from a human donor in good health. Both conserved end residues are part of each CDR3. The D gene is left open where the match is weak. Not every row has a clone size; where given, it reads once, few, many or a size class.

clone_size | d_call | j_call | v_call | cdr3_aa | cdr3_nt
once | - | TRBJ1-6 | TRBV4-1 | CASSPQGNSPLHF | TGCGCCAGCAGCCCGCAGGGGAATTCACCCCTCCACTTT
- | - | TRBJ1-1 | TRBV6-5 | CASSYRGLGMKAFF | TGTGCCAGCAGTTATAGAGGGTTAGGTATGAAAGCTTTCTTT
- | TRBD2 | TRBJ2-3 | TRBV13 | CASSYGGTPPADTQYF | TGTGCCAGCAGCTACGGGGGGACCCCACCCGCAGATACGCAGTATTTT
- | - | TRBJ2-3 | TRBV27 | CASSFLSPLDGTQYF | TGTGCCAGCAGCTTTCTATCCCCGCTGGATGGTACGCAGTATTTT
- | - | TRBJ1-5 | TRBV15 | CATSRETAYSNQPQHF | TGTGCCACCAGCAGAGAGACAGCGTATAGCAATCAGCCCCAGCATTTT
once | - | TRBJ1-2 | TRBV5-8 | CASSLRAVAGYTF | TGTGCCAGCAGCTTAAGGGCAGTGGCTGGCTACACCTTC
- | TRBD1 | TRBJ2-7 | TRBV27 | CACVGTAYEQYF | TGTGCCTGTGTCGGGACAGCCTACGAGCAGTACTTC
- | - | TRBJ2-7 | TRBV19 | CASSIGYEQYF | TGTGCCAGTAGTATAGGTTACGAGCAGTACTTC
- | TRBD2 | TRBJ2-7 | TRBV4-3 | CASSQEGTSSYEQYF | TGCGCCAGCAGCCAAGAGGGGACTAGTTCTTACGAGCAGTACTTC
- | - | TRBJ2-1 | TRBV7-9 | CASSLEGSSYNEQFF | TGTGCCAGCAGCTTAGAGGGGAGCTCCTACAATGAGCAGTTCTTC
- | TRBD1 | TRBJ1-1 | TRBV28 | CASSWQGVTEAFF | TGTGCCAGCAGTTGGCAGGGGGTGACTGAAGCTTTCTTT
- | - | TRBJ1-3 | TRBV6-5 | CASGLGSGRGNTIYF | TGTGCCAGCGGCTTAGGTTCGGGGCGGGGAAACACCATATATTTT
- | TRBD1 | TRBJ1-2 | TRBV10-3 | CATGPKDRVNGYTF | TGTGCCACCGGCCCCAAAGACAGGGTGAATGGCTACACCTTC
- | - | TRBJ1-5 | TRBV7-6 | CASSLRSFQPQHF | TGTGCCAGCAGCTTAAGGTCCTTTCAGCCCCAGCATTTT
- | TRBD1 | TRBJ1-1 | TRBV7-8 | CASSSMTGRSQAFF | TGTGCCAGCAGCTCAATGACAGGGAGGTCCCAAGCTTTCTTT
- | - | TRBJ1-1 | TRBV20-1 | CSVGATEAFF | TGCAGTGTTGGGGCGACTGAAGCTTTCTTT
- | - | TRBJ2-7 | TRBV6-1 | CASSEFPRAGSYEQYF | TGTGCCAGCAGTGAATTTCCCAGGGCAGGGAGCTACGAGCAGTACTTC
- | - | TRBJ2-2 | TRBV6-5 | CASSYSQGSGELFF | TGTGCCAGCAGTTACTCGCAGGGGTCCGGGGAGCTGTTTTTT
- | TRBD2 | TRBJ2-3 | TRBV6-5 | CASSYLKREPPSF | TGTGCCAGCAGTTACTTAAAGCGGGAGCCGCCTTCATTT
- | - | TRBJ2-7 | TRBV7-9 | CASSKPGQPYEQYF | TGTGCCAGCAGCAAGCCCGGACAGCCCTACGAGCAGTACTTC
- | TRBD1 | TRBJ2-7 | TRBV4-1 | CASSFRQGTSYEQYF | TGCGCCAGCAGCTTTCGACAGGGGACCAGCTACGAGCAGTACTTC
- | TRBD2 | TRBJ2-1 | TRBV7-8 | CASSSLAGEIYNEQFF | TGTGCCAGCAGCTCATTAGCGGGAGAAATATACAATGAGCAGTTCTTC
- | - | TRBJ2-7 | TRBV7-8 | CASSLRTLEQYF | TGTGCCAGCAGCTTAAGGACACTGGAGCAGTACTTC
- | - | TRBJ2-5 | TRBV13 | CASSLSYRTQETQYF | TGTGCCAGCAGCTTAAGTTACAGGACTCAGGAGACCCAGTACTTC
once | - | TRBJ2-5 | TRBV28 | CASSLIARETQYF | TGTGCCAGCAGTTTAATTGCGCGGGAGACCCAGTACTTC
- | - | TRBJ1-1 | TRBV30 | CAWSVEEGITEAFF | TGTGCCTGGAGTGTAGAGGAAGGGATCACTGAAGCTTTCTTT
- | - | TRBJ1-1 | TRBV28 | CASSTFFEAFF | TGTGCCAGCAGTACCTTTTTTGAAGCTTTCTTT